This T cell receptor (beta chain) is drawn from a study of blood T cells in healthy people across ages. Germline CDR1 reads MGHRA; CDR2 reads YSYEKL. V lost 5 bases and J lost 9, with 13 bases in between. The CDR3 is 12 amino acids. The second PCR ran roughly 6 to 12 cycles with a sample-barcoded 5' primer and J-beta primers. MiXCR was run by TCRdb on the 5' RACE reads, yielding one entry per CDR3 protein. The table lists nearly 1 million distinct CDR3 sequences, roughly 50% of them singletons. This clonotype was sampled from a woman in her fifties or sixties in good health. The sequenced material came from blood. The chain has TRBV4-1 and TRBJ2-5; perhaps TRBD1 as D (6 bases). The CDR3 is CASSGWGLAQYF. CDR3 DNA: TGCGCCAGCAGCGGCTGGGGGCTGGCCCAGTACTTC.